This TCR beta chain was sequenced during a study of T cells in Graves' hyperthyroidism and ophthalmopathy. Findings and limits, study-wide: A model built on 13 V-J features separated ophthalmopathy from stable hyperthyroidism.

Remarks on this clonotype: Its specificity is not known.

Researchers amplified the TCR beta CDR3 regions from RNA transcripts. HTBI primers drove first-round RT-PCR of the TCR CDR3. TCRdb analysed the multiplex PCR reads with MiXCR anew, one entry per CDR3 protein. The sample lists a few hundred thousand distinct CDR3 sequences, around 45% occurring once. Specimen: peripheral blood or thyroid tissue (not recorded which). The receptor was derived from a woman aged 18-29 years with Graves' hyperthyroidism.

This CDR3 is CASSFRDRGRHEQYF. The CDR3 DNA sequence: TGTGCCAGCAGTTTCCGGGACAGGGGGCGGCACGAGCAGTACTTC. The J gene is TRBJ2-7, the V gene TRBV28, with 12 bases lining up with TRBD1. Germline CDR1 reads MDHEN; CDR2 reads SYDVKM. The CDR3 runs to 15 residues. Unmatched junction bases numbered 5, after V lost 3 bases and J lost 5 bases.